This T cell receptor beta chain was recovered during a study of blood T cell repertoires in COVID-19 (dated by TCRdb to the early 2020s). Study-wide context: Samples from collaborators originated in the United States, Italy and Spain and spanned both the acute and convalescent phases of COVID-19. Where available, HLA class I and class II types were taken from metadata supplied by the sample provider and were not determined by assay-based typing. Subjects who had been exposed to COVID-19, were actively infected with it, or had recovered from it provided the deeply sampled blood TCRbeta repertoires that made up the dataset. The prospective study material was composed of cDNA or gDNA derived from T cells, B-cell-depleted T cells, or PBMCs. A freely available public database, intended as a resource for researchers studying the immune response to SARS-CoV-2, is where the repertoires were released. Samples came from the ongoing ImmuneRACE study (first 160 participants) plus 1,254 subjects from 6 global collaborators. Sample metadata almost always included a de-identified subject ID, COVID-19 status, age in years and sex. Broader findings and caveats from the paper: The amount of clinical and demographic metadata varied by source and participant and was provided uncurated.

This clone was seen only once. This clone's antigen is unknown. Qualities for individual bases were not recorded, and no much larger clone is one base off. The immunoSEQ Assay, a bias-controlled multiplex PCR, was used to amplify TCRbeta CDR3 regions from genomic DNA. Regarding the original processing steps: The number of nucleated cells in each sample was estimated from the amplification of reference gene primers within the assay. To quantify the absolute abundance of each unique TCRbeta CDR3 rearrangement, sequence reads were collapsed and filtered. For each sample, productive Simpson clonality was calculated as the square root of Simpson's diversity index over productive rearrangements. The table was pulled from immuneACCESS by TCRdb, which kept in-frame rearrangements only. Such tables lose some clones; where checked, under half of the loss comes from unresolved V genes, and the rest has no known cause. V and J calls and clone size come straight from that table; D and trimming were deduced from the DNA. The sample table records some 56,000 clones; roughly nine tenths of these occur just once. The ten largest clones take up more than 15% of the sample.

The collaborating institutions used their own protocols to collect whole blood in K2EDTA tubes. For TCRbeta analysis, collaborator samples were shipped as frozen whole blood, as isolated PBMCs, or as DNA extracted from either sample type. Material: peripheral blood. The receptor's source is a human donor in a cohort sampled during active COVID-19.

The DNA reads TGTGCCAGCAGCCCAGATAGACTAGCGGGGGACAAGTACTTC. This gives the protein CASSPDRLAGDKYF. The rearranged segments are TRBV14 and TRBJ2-7; the junction holds 12 bases that match TRBD2. CDR1 and CDR2 (SGHDN, FVKESK) derive from the germline V gene. From the cysteine through the phenylalanine, the CDR3 covers 14 amino acids. Only the CDR3 DNA stays, 42 bases, in frame from base 1. V ends up 4 bases short and J 11 bases short, with an unmatched junction base count of 9. Extended through the reference TRBV14 and TRBJ2-7 proteins, this CDR3 yields the full variable domain: EAGVTQFPSHSVIEKGQTVTLRCDPISGHDNLYWYRRVMGKEIKFLLHFVKESKQDESGMPNNRFLAERTGGTYSTLKVQPAELEDSGVYFCASSPDRLAGDKYFGPGTRLTVT.